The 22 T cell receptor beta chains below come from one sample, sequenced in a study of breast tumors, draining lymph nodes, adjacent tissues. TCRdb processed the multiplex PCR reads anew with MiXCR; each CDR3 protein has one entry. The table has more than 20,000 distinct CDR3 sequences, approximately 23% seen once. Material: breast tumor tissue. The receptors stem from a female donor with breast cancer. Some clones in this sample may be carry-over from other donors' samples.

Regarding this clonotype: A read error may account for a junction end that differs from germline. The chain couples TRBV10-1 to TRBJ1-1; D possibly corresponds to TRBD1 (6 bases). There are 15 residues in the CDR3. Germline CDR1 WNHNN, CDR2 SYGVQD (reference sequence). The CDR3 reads CASSESNGGGTEAFF. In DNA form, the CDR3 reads TGCGCCAGCAGTGAGTCGAACGGGGGCGGCACTGAGGCTTTCTTT.

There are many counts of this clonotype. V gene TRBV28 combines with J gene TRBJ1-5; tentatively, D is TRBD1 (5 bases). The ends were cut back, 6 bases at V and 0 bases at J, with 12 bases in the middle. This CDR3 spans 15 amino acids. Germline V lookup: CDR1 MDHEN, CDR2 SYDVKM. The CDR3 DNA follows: TGTGCCAGCAGCCGGCCGGGGGTTAGCAATCAGCCCCAGCATTTT. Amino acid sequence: CASSRPGVSNQPQHF.

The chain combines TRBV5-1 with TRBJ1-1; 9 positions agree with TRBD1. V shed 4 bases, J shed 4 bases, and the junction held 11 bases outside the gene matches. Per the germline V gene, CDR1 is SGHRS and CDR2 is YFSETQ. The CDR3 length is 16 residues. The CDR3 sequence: CASSLQTGGLSTEAFF. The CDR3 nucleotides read TGCGCCAGCAGCCTTCAGACAGGGGGTTTAAGCACTGAAGCTTTCTTT.

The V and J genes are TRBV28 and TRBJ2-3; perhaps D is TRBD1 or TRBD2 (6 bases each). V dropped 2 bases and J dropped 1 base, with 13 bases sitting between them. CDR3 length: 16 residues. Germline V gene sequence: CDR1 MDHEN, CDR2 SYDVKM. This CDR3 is CASSLMGGRGTDTQYF. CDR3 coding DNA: TGTGCCAGCAGTTTAATGGGGGGCAGGGGCACAGATACGCAGTATTTT.

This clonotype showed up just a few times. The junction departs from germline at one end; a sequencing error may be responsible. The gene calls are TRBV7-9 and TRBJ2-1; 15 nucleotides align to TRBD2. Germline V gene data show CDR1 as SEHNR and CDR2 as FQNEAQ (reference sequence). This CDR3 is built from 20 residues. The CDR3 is CASSSTGTSGRLESYNEQLF. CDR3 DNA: TGTGCCAGCAGCTCCACGGGGACTAGCGGGAGGCTTGAGTCCTACAATGAGCAGCTCTTC. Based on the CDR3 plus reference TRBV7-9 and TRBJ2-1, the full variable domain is DTGVSQNPRHKITKRGQNVTFRCDPISEHNRLYWYRQTLGQGPEFLTYFQNEAQLEKSRLLSDRFSAERPKGSFSTLEIQRTEQGDSAMYLCASSSTGTSGRLESYNEQLFGPGTRLTVL.

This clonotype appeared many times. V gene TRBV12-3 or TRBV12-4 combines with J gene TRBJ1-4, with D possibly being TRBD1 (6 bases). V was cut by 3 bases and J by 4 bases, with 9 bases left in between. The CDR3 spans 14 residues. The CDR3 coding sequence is TGTGCCAGCAGTTTCGGACAGTTTAATGAAAAACTGTTTTTT. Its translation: CASSFGQFNEKLFF.

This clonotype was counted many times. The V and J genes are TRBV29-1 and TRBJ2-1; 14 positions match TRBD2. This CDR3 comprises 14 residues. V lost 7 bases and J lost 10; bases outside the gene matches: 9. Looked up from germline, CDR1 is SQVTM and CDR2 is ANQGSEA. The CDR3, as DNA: TGCAGCGCCTCCGGGACTAGCGGGAGCGGAGAGCAGTTCTTC. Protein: CSASGTSGSGEQFF.

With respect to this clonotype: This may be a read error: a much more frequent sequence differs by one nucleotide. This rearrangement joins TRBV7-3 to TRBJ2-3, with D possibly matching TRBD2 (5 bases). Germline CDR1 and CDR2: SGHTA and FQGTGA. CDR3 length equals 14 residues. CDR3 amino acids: CVSSLIGVGDTQYF. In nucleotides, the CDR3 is TGTGTCAGCAGCTTAATCGGGGTGGGAGATACGCAGTATTTT.

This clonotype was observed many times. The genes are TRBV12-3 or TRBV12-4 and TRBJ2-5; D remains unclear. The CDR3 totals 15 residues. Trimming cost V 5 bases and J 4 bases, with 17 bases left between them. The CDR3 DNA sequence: TGTGCCAGCAGTCTCTCGGAGAACTCAATAGAGACCCAGTACTTC. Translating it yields CASSLSENSIETQYF.

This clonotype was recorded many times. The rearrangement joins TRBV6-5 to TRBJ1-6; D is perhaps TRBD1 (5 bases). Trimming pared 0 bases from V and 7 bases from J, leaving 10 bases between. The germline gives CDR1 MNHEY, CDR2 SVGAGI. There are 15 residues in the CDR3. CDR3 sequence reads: CASSYSTTGNSPLHF. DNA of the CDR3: TGTGCCAGCAGTTACTCGACTACAGGCAATTCACCCCTCCACTTT.

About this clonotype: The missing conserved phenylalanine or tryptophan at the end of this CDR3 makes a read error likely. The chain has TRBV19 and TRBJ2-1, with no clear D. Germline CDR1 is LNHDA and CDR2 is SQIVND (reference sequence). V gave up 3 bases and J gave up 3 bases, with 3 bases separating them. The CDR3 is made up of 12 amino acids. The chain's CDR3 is CASSMSYNEQFS. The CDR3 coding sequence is TGTGCCAGTAGTATGAGCTACAATGAGCAGTTCTCC.

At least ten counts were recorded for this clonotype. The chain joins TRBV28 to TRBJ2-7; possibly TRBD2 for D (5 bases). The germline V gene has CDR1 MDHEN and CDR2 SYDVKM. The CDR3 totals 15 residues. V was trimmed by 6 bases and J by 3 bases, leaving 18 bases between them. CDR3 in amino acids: CASSYSSLGVYEQYF. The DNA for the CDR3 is TGTGCCAGCAGCTATTCGTCTCTCGGGGTCTACGAGCAGTACTTC. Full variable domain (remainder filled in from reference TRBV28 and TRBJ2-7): DVKVTQSSRYLVKRTGEKVFLECVQDMDHENMFWYRQDPGLGLRLIYFSYDVKMKEKGDIPEGYSVSREKKERFSLILESASTNQTSMYLCASSYSSLGVYEQYFGPGTRLTVT.

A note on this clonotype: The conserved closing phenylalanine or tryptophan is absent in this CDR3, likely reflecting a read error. The CDR3, as DNA: TGTGCCAGCAGCTTGAAGGGATCGGAGACCCAGTACCTC. Residues: CASSLKGSETQYL. The chain has TRBV5-4 and TRBJ2-5, with D unclear. The CDR3 runs to 13 residues. The germline gives CDR1 SGHNT, CDR2 YYREEE (reference sequence). Trimming took 1 base from V and 5 from J, leaving 9 bases between them.

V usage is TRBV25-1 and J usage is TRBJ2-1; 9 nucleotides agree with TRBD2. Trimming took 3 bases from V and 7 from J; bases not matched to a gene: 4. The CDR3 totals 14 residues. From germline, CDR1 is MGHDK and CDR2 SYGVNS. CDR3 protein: CASSDAGGGNEQFF. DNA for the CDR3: TGTGCCAGCAGTGATGCGGGAGGGGGAAATGAGCAGTTCTTC.

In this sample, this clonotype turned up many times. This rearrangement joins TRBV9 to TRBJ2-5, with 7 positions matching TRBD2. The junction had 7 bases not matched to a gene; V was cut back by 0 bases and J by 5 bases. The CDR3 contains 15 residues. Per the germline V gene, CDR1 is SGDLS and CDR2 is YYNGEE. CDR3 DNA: TGTGCCAGCAGCGTAGAGGGCGGGAGAACGGAGACCCAGTACTTC. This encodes CASSVEGGRTETQYF.

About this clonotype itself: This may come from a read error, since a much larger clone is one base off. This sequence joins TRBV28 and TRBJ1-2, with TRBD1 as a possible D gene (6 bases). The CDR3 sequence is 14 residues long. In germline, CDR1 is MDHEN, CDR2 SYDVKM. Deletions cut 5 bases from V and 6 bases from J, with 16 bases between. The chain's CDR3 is CASSPAYRVDGYTF. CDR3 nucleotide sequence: TGTGCCAGCAGTCCGGCATACAGGGTCGATGGCTACACCTTC.

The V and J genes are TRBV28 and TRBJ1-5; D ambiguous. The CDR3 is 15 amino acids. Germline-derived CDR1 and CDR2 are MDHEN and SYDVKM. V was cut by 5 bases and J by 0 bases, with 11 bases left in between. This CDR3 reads CASSDKFYSNQPQHF. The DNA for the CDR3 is TGTGCCAGCAGTGACAAGTTTTATAGCAATCAGCCCCAGCATTTT.

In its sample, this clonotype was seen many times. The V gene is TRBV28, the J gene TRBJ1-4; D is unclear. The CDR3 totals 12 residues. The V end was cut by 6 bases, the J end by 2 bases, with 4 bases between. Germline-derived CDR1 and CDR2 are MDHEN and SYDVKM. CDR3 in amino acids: CASRPTNEKLFF. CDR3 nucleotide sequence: TGTGCCAGCAGACCGACTAATGAAAAACTGTTTTTT.

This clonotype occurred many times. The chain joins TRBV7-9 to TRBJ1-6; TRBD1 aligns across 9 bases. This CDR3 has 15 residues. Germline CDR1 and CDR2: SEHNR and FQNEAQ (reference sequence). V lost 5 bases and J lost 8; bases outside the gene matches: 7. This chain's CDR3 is CASSRKTGGYSPLHF. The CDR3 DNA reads TGTGCCAGCAGCCGAAAAACAGGGGGCTATTCACCCCTCCACTTT.

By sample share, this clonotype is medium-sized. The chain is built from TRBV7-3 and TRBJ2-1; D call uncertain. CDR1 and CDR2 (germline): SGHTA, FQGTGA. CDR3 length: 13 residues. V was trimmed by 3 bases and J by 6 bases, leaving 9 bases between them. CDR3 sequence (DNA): TGTGCCAGCAGCTTGTCCACACTCAATGAGCAGTTCTTC. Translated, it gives CASSLSTLNEQFF.

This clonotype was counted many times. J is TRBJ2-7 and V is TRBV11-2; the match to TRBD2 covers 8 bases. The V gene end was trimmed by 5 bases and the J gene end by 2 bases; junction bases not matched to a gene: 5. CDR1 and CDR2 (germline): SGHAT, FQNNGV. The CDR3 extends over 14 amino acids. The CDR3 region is CASSKTSGTYEQYF. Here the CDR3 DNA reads TGTGCCAGCAGCAAAACTAGCGGCACCTACGAGCAGTACTTC.

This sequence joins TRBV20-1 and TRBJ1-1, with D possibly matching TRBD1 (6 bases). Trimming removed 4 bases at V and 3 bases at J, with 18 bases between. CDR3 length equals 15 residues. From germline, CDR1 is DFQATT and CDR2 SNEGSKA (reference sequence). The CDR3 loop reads CSATTAGHGYTEAFF. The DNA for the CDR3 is TGCAGTGCTACCACGGCGGGACACGGATACACTGAAGCTTTCTTT.